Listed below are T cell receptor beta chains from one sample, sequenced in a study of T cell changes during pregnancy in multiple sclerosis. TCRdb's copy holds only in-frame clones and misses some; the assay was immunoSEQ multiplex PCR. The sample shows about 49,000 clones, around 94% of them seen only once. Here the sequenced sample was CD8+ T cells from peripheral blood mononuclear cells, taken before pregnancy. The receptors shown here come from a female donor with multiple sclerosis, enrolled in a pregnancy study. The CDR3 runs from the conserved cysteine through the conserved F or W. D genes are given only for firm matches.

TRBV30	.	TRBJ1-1	TGTGCCTGGAGTGTAAGTGATCAGTTCGTAGCTTTCTTT	CAWSVSDQFVAFF
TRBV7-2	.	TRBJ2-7	TGTGCCAGCGGGAGAGGGTACGAGCAGTACTTC	CASGRGYEQYF
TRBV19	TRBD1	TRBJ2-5	TGTGCCAGTAGTCGAGGGACAGACGACCAAGAGACCCAGTACTTC	CASSRGTDDQETQYF
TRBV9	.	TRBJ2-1	TGTGCCAGCAGCGTAGCCAACAATGAGCAGTTCTTC	CASSVANNEQFF
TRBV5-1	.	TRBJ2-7	TGCGCCAGCAGCTTGGACTACACCTACGAGCAGTACTTC	CASSLDYTYEQYF
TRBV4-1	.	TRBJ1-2	TGCGCCAGCAGCCAAGATCCCATCGGTGTAATTGACTACACCTTC	CASSQDPIGVIDYTF
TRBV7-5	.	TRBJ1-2	TGTGTCAGAAGCTCATATAACCGGGACAGGAGTTCCCACTACACCTTC	CVRSSYNRDRSSHYTF
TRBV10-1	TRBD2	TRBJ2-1	TGCGCCAGCAGCCCTGTAGCGGGAGGGTACAATGAGCAGTTCTTC	CASSPVAGGYNEQFF
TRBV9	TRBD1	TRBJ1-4	TGTGCCAGCAGCGCTAGGACAGGGACGAATGAAAAACTGTTTTTT	CASSARTGTNEKLFF
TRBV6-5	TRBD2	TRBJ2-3	TGTGCCAGCAGTCGGACTAGCGGGGGCCTAGATACGCAGTATTTT	CASSRTSGGLDTQYF